This TCR beta chain was identified in a study of blood T cell repertoires in COVID-19. Study at large: Donors in the United States, Italy and Spain gave samples during acute or convalescent COVID-19. The cDNA or gDNA used as material had been derived from T cells, B-cell-depleted T cells, or PBMCs.

Per the germline V gene, CDR1 is LGHNA and CDR2 is YSLEER. V lost 4 bases and J lost 2; bases outside the gene matches: 10. The CDR3 length is 16 residues. Original processing methods: How many nucleated cells were present was estimated from reference gene primer amplification. Sequencing was performed with immunoSEQ multiplex PCR; in TCRdb, only in-frame clones are kept and a portion is missing. The DNA gave D and trimming, while V, J and clone size come from that table. The table shows hundreds of thousands of clones, with 70% to 90% occurring only once. The sequenced sample consisted of peripheral blood. The V gene is TRBV4-3, the J gene TRBJ2-5; 7 bases map to TRBD1. This sequence was found in a man aged 18 to 35 with active or convalescent COVID-19. In DNA form, the CDR3 reads TGCGCCAGCAGCCCCTACAGGGGAGCGGCGCAAGAGACCCAGTACTTC. It translates to CASSPYRGAAQETQYF.